The subject of this entry is one T cell receptor (beta chain). The antigen remains undetermined. CDR1 is SGHNT and CDR2 is YENEEA in the germline V gene. There are 15 residues in the CDR3. With 5 bases removed from V and 5 bases from J, the gap between germline ends came to 16 bases. The primer mix had 60 Vbeta and 13 Jbeta primers. The repertoire was sequenced with immunoSEQ multiplex PCR; TCRdb's copy has only in-frame clones and lacks some. Among around 170,000 clones listed, roughly 80% were seen once. This entry comes from a study of cytomegalovirus exposure and HLA in healthy donors. The study, taken as a whole, reports: Presence/absence analyses took donor sequencing depth as roughly uniform.

The sequencing input was PBMCs. The receptor was isolated from a man in his fifties or sixties in good health and CMV-seronegative. The J gene is TRBJ2-1, the V gene TRBV11-3, with D possibly being TRBD2 (5 bases). CDR3 DNA: TGTGCCAGCAGCCCAGACGGGAAAGGGAACAATGAGCAGTTCTTC. The encoded protein is CASSPDGKGNNEQFF.